Detailed here is one TCR beta chain. The data are from a study of OX40 agonist ivuxolimab in advanced cancers. The germline V gene has CDR1 MNHNS and CDR2 SASEGT. The CDR3 contains 15 residues. The germline V and J ends were trimmed by 3 bases and 3 bases, with 12 bases remaining between them. Some clones are missing from TCRdb's copy, which holds only in-frame ones; the method was immunoSEQ multiplex PCR. The profile covers 7,500 to 8,500 clones, with more than 70% appearing a single time and approximately 18% taken by the ten largest. The sample in question was CD4+ or CD8+ T cells sorted from blood, obtained in a trial of the OX40 agonist ivuxolimab. The clonotype was recovered from an adult with an advanced solid tumor such as melanoma, head and neck, liver or kidney cancer. The genes are TRBV6-1 and TRBJ2-1; possible D gene TRBD2, 5 bases. In DNA, the CDR3 is TGTGCCAGCAGTGACCCCGGACTCTACTACAATGAGCAGTTCTTC. This sequence encodes CASSDPGLYYNEQFF.